This T cell receptor beta chain was profiled in a study of T cells after yellow fever vaccination. TCRdb re-called the 5' RACE reads with MiXCR, one entry per CDR3 protein. Among hundreds of thousands of distinct CDR3 sequences listed, roughly 8.7% were seen once. In its sample, this clonotype was seen many times. The V and J ends lost 4 bases and 0 bases, in that order; junction bases with no gene match: 6. CDR3 length: 15 residues. Per germline, CDR1 SGHTA and CDR2 FQGNSA. The TCR was taken from a man younger than 30 who received the YFV17D yellow fever vaccine. This specimen was PBMCs, taken on the day of the first yellow fever vaccination. The chain couples TRBV7-2 to TRBJ2-7; 7 positions match TRBD1. CDR3 sequence (DNA): TGTGCCAGCAGCTCCGACAGGGATCACTCCTACGAGCAGTACGTC. Protein: CASSSDRDHSYEQYV.